The 17 T cell receptor beta chains below all came from one sample that was sequenced in a study of T cells in Graves' hyperthyroidism and ophthalmopathy. The source material, RNA transcripts, was used to amplify TCR beta CDR3 regions. With the HTBI primer set, the TCR CDR3 went through a first round of RT-PCR. One entry per CDR3 protein, called by TCRdb with MiXCR from the multiplex PCR reads. Counted here are some 510,000 distinct CDR3 sequences, roughly 20% occurring once; the ten biggest clones make up approximately 25%. The sample taken for sequencing was blood. The receptors derive from a man aged 18 to 30 with Graves' hyperthyroidism.

This clonotype was observed a few times. The chain carries TRBV5-1 and TRBJ2-5, with a possible D match to TRBD1 (5 bases). V was pared by 0 bases and J by 5 bases, with 11 bases between. The germline CDR1 and CDR2 sequences are SGHRS and YFSETQ. The length of the CDR3 is 14 residues. CDR3 nucleotide sequence: TGCGCCAGCAGCTTGGAGGGGTATTCGGAGACCCAGTACTTC. Translated: CASSLEGYSETQYF.

At least ten counts were recorded for this clonotype. This chain joins TRBV7-8 and TRBJ1-5; D unclear. Germline CDR1 reads SGHVS; CDR2 reads FQNEAQ. The CDR3 spans 15 residues. V lost 1 base and J lost 2, with 9 bases in between. The CDR3 DNA sequence: TGTGCCAGCAGCTTAGTCGAAAGGGGCAATCAGCCCCAGCATTTT. Translated, it gives CASSLVERGNQPQHF.

The V and J genes are TRBV12-3 or TRBV12-4 and TRBJ1-1; D remains unclear. V was shortened by 6 bases and J by 1 base, with 24 bases between the two germline ends. The CDR3 contains 18 residues. The CDR3 nucleotides are TGTGCCAGCAGCTTCCCGAAACTTGGACCCGGGAGGAACACTGAAGCTTTCTTT. As protein: CASSFPKLGPGRNTEAFF.

This chain joins TRBV12-3 or TRBV12-4 and TRBJ1-3; D call uncertain. V lost 3 bases and J 4 bases, leaving 16 bases between the germline ends. The CDR3 sequence is 16 residues long. CDR3 sequence: CASSFDTYPGGNTIYF. The CDR3 nucleotides read TGTGCCAGCAGTTTCGATACTTATCCGGGCGGAAACACCATATATTTT.

Of note for this clonotype: A clone one base away is much larger, so this may be a read error. Because the CDR3 is missing its conserved closing phenylalanine or tryptophan, this is likely a read error. This chain connects TRBV9 to TRBJ1-1; D not resolved. Between the trimmed V and J ends, which lost 0 bases and 4 bases, there was a span of 7 bases. Germline CDR1 is SGDLS and CDR2 is YYNGEE. The CDR3 is made up of 13 amino acids. Here the CDR3 DNA reads TGTGCCAGCAGCGTAGAGGGCGGCACTGAAGCTTTCTGT. This translates into CASSVEGGTEAFC.

This clonotype was picked up many times. The chain combines TRBV28 with TRBJ2-6, with a possible D match to TRBD1 (5 bases). Looked up from germline, CDR1 is MDHEN and CDR2 is SYDVKM. V lost 5 bases and J 0 bases, leaving 8 bases between the germline ends. The CDR3 extends over 15 amino acids. CDR3 in amino acids: CASSAQGSGANVLTF. DNA of the CDR3: TGTGCCAGCAGTGCTCAGGGCTCTGGGGCCAACGTCCTGACTTTC.

This clonotype has at least ten counts. The chain combines TRBV24-1 with TRBJ2-5; D tentatively reads TRBD1 or TRBD2 (5 bases each). Trimming left V 5 bases short and J 4 bases short, with 13 bases between. The CDR3 length is 14 residues. CDR1 is KGHDR, CDR2 SFDVKD, per germline. CDR3: CATSVGMRGETQYF. Written as DNA, the CDR3 is TGTGCCACCAGTGTTGGGATGAGGGGAGAGACCCAGTACTTC.

This clonotype was detected ten times or more. The chain carries TRBV28 and TRBJ1-1; perhaps TRBD1 as D (5 bases). Germline lookup yields CDR1 MDHEN and CDR2 SYDVKM. The CDR3 has 12 amino acids. V lost 4 bases and J lost 11, with 14 bases in between. The CDR3 DNA is TGTGCCAGCAGTTCTCAGGGCTCCGGCGCTTTCTTT. Translation: CASSSQGSGAFF. Supplemented by reference TRBV28 and TRBJ1-1, the full variable domain reads DVKVTQSSRYLVKRTGEKVFLECVQDMDHENMFWYRQDPGLGLRLIYFSYDVKMKEKGDIPEGYSVSREKKERFSLILESASTNQTSMYLCASSSQGSGAFFGQGTRLTVV.

This chain uses TRBV20-1 with TRBJ1-1, with TRBD1 matching over 10 bases. From germline, CDR1 is DFQATT and CDR2 SNEGSKA (reference sequence). Germline trimming cut 2 bases from V and 1 base from J; bases unmatched to any gene: 4. CDR3 length: 15 residues. The CDR3 sequence is CSARRTGGRNTEAFF. The CDR3, as DNA: TGCAGTGCTAGAAGGACAGGGGGACGGAACACTGAAGCTTTCTTT.

This chain connects TRBV13 to TRBJ2-7, with a weak D call TRBD2 (7 bases). The ends were cut back, 2 bases at V and 3 bases at J, with 11 bases in the middle. Germline CDR1 is PRHDT and CDR2 is FYEKMQ (reference sequence). The CDR3 covers 14 residues. The CDR3 here is CASSLRGAIYEQYF. The CDR3 region has the DNA TGTGCCAGCAGCTTACGGGGGGCCATCTACGAGCAGTACTTC.

The chain carries TRBV10-3 and TRBJ1-2; no firm D call. The germline V gene encodes CDR1 ENHRY and CDR2 SYGVKD. The CDR3 covers 11 residues. V gave up 10 bases and J gave up 8 bases, with 14 bases separating them. The CDR3 bases are TGTGCCACCGGCGGTCGATCGGGCTACACCTTC. Amino acid sequence: CATGGRSGYTF.

This clonotype was seen at least ten times. The genes are TRBV12-3 or TRBV12-4 and TRBJ2-6; D is unresolved. The CDR3 runs to 17 residues. Trimming stripped 7 bases from V and 0 bases from J, with 16 bases between. CDR3 DNA sequence: TGTGCCAGCACCCCACGGCAGTTTTTCTCTGGGGCCAACGTCCTGACTTTC. It codes for CASTPRQFFSGANVLTF.

In its sample, this clonotype was seen many times. V and J are TRBV15 and TRBJ1-5; tentative D call: TRBD1 (6 bases). Germline values: CDR1 LNHNV, CDR2 YYDKDF (reference sequence). The CDR3 covers 15 residues. Trimming removed 4 bases at V and 6 bases at J, with 16 bases between. CDR3 sequence: CATSKEGQGSQPQHF. The CDR3 nucleotides are TGTGCCACCAGCAAGGAAGGCCAGGGGTCTCAGCCCCAGCATTTT. Full variable domain (outside the CDR3, taken from reference TRBV15 and TRBJ1-5): DAMVIQNPRYQVTQFGKPVTLSCSQTLNHNVMYWYQQKSSQAPKLLFHYYDKDFNNEADTPDNFQSRRPNTSFCFLDIRSPGLGDTAMYLCATSKEGQGSQPQHFGDGTRLSIL.

This clonotype was seen more than once but under ten times. The V gene is TRBV4-2, the J gene TRBJ2-5; TRBD1 is a possible D gene (6 bases). V was pared by 4 bases and J by 5 bases, with 17 bases between. The CDR3 is made up of 15 amino acids. Germline CDR1 LGHNA, CDR2 YNFKEQ. The CDR3 nucleotides are TGTGCCAGCAGCCCTAACCCAGGGGTGGTCGAGACCCAGTACTTC. This gives the protein CASSPNPGVVETQYF.

This clonotype was found many times. J is TRBJ1-2 and V is TRBV19, with D perhaps TRBD1 (6 bases). V was shortened by 4 bases and J by 4 bases, with 10 bases between the two germline ends. The CDR3 extends over 13 amino acids. The germline V gene encodes CDR1 LNHDA and CDR2 SQIVND (reference sequence). CDR3 in amino acids: CASSTRTVYGYTF. In DNA, the CDR3 is TGTGCCAGTAGTACTCGGACAGTCTATGGCTACACCTTC.

The gene calls are TRBV30 and TRBJ2-2; 7 positions agree with TRBD1. V was clipped by 7 bases and J by 7 bases; unmatched bases: 12. CDR1 is GTSNPN, CDR2 SVGIG, per germline (reference sequence). The CDR3 consists of 14 residues. The CDR3 nucleotides read TGTGCCTTCGTCCGGGACAGCGGCGGCGGGGAGCTGTTTTTT. As protein: CAFVRDSGGGELFF.

This clonotype was counted at least ten times. This chain links TRBV5-6 with TRBJ1-2; D possibly corresponds to TRBD1 (5 bases). V shed 5 bases and J shed 7 bases, with 18 bases lying between them. The CDR3 consists of 14 residues. Germline CDR1 and CDR2: SGHDT and YYEEEE. For the CDR3, the DNA is TGTGCCAGCAGTTACGGACGGAGGGGAGCTGGCTACACCTTC. Its translation: CASSYGRRGAGYTF.